Below are 28 T cell receptor beta chains sequenced from a single sample in a study of post-analysis software for immune sequencing data (dated by TCRdb to the mid-2010s). Beyond this particular receptor, the publication reports: Roughly 5 TRBV segments, including TRBV5-6, TRBV5-1 and TRBV20-1, were significantly more frequent in patients than controls.

Libraries were built with PCR. These reads were obtained on an Illumina HiSeq 2500. To reduce PCR and sequencing biases, unique molecular identifiers were incorporated into the TCR beta cDNA libraries. Using fastp trimming at Q25 and MiXCR clonotype assembly, TCRdb reanalyzed the public sequencing data and kept in-frame beta chains. A single entry per CDR3 protein holds the most common genes and DNA from its merged rows. The sample includes around 200,000 distinct CDR3 sequences, with approximately 29% observed a single time. The ten biggest clones cover around 3.7% of the sample. For these TCRs, the target antigens are not known. The specimen sequenced was blood. Receptor source: a girl under 18 with multiple sclerosis.

This clonotype has a count of ten or more. This chain uses TRBV5-1 with TRBJ2-6; D ambiguous. V lost 0 bases to trimming and J lost 0 bases, with 10 bases between them. Per germline, CDR1 SGHRS and CDR2 YFSETQ. This CDR3 comprises 17 residues. The CDR3 is CASSLVVPVSGANVLTF. The CDR3 nucleotides are TGCGCCAGCAGCTTGGTGGTTCCAGTCTCTGGGGCCAACGTCCTGACTTTC.

V is TRBV4-1 and J is TRBJ2-7; 10 nucleotides align to TRBD1. The germline V gene encodes CDR1 MGHRA and CDR2 YSYEKL. The CDR3 length is 16 residues. The J segment lost 3 bases and the V segment lost 4 bases, leaving 9 bases of the junction unmatched. The CDR3 coding sequence is TGCGCCAGCAGCCTCTCCGGGACAGGGGTGGGCTACGAGCAGTACTTC. Protein sequence: CASSLSGTGVGYEQYF.

As for this clonotype: This clone may be a read error of a much larger clone one base away. J is TRBJ2-1 and V is TRBV29-1, with 13 bases that match TRBD2. CDR3 length: 16 amino acids. The germline CDR1 and CDR2 sequences are SQVTM and ANQGSEA. With V trimmed by 4 bases and J by 10 bases, 13 bases remained unmatched. The CDR3 loop is CSVGDPTSGRIGEQFF. The CDR3, as DNA: TGCAGCGTTGGAGATCCGACTAGCGGGAGGATCGGCGAGCAGTTCTTC.

This clonotype was recorded many times. The chain joins TRBV20-1 to TRBJ2-6; no clear D gene. Germline values: CDR1 DFQATT, CDR2 SNEGSKA (reference sequence). The V end was cut by 6 bases, the J end by 6 bases, with 15 bases between. The CDR3 is 14 residues long. The CDR3 coding sequence is TGCAGTGCCACCCGGCCGGGTGTGGCCAACGTCCTGACTTTC. Protein product: CSATRPGVANVLTF.

This clonotype was seen only a few times. V gene TRBV28 combines with J gene TRBJ2-1; TRBD1 matches at 8 bases. V lost 7 bases and J lost 9; bases outside the gene matches: 14. Germline values: CDR1 MDHEN, CDR2 SYDVKM. The CDR3 spans 15 residues. CDR3 amino acids: CASNPGQAGPGEQFF. CDR3 in DNA: TGTGCCAGCAATCCGGGACAGGCAGGGCCCGGTGAGCAGTTCTTC.

Only a few counts were recorded for this clonotype. This chain links TRBV28 with TRBJ1-5; possible D gene TRBD1, 6 bases. This CDR3 spans 15 amino acids. The V and J ends lost 6 bases and 7 bases respectively, with 19 bases between them. In germline, CDR1 is MDHEN, CDR2 SYDVKM. In nucleotides, the CDR3 is TGTGCCAGCAGACGAACAGGGCGGAGAAGGCAGCCCCAGCATTTT. Its translation: CASRRTGRRRQPQHF.

The chain uses TRBV10-3 and TRBJ2-5; 10 bases align to TRBD2. The CDR3 runs 14 residues. The trim removed 6 bases at V and 3 bases at J, leaving 4 bases unmatched. CDR1 ENHRY and CDR2 SYGVKD come from the germline V gene. CDR3 region: CAIRASGGEETQYF. The CDR3 nucleotides read TGTGCCATCAGGGCTAGCGGGGGAGAAGAGACCCAGTACTTC.

This sequence joins TRBV20-1 and TRBJ1-6; D not certain. Deletions cut 3 bases from V and 2 bases from J, with 8 bases between. Germline loops: CDR1 DFQATT, CDR2 SNEGSKA (reference sequence). The CDR3 consists of 14 residues. CDR3 region: CSARIGTYNSPLHF. The CDR3 DNA reads as TGCAGTGCTAGGATCGGTACCTATAATTCACCCCTCCACTTT.

In this sample, this clonotype turned up many times. V is TRBV11-1 and J is TRBJ2-1; 8 bases are a match to TRBD1. Germline-derived CDR1 and CDR2 are SGHAT and FQDESV (reference sequence). The CDR3 sequence is 15 residues long. J lost 3 bases, V lost 6 bases, and 7 bases had no gene match. CDR3 residues: CASSQGATYYNEQFF. DNA for the CDR3: TGTGCCAGCAGTCAGGGGGCTACCTACTACAATGAGCAGTTCTTC.

This clonotype was recorded a few times. V gene TRBV4-2 combines with J gene TRBJ2-5; 9 nucleotides match TRBD2. Matching the DNA end better, TRBJ2-1 makes the J call doubtful. The CDR3 spans 18 residues. Germline lookup yields CDR1 LGHNA and CDR2 YNFKEQ. Here the CDR3 DNA reads TGTGCCAGCAGCCAGGAGGTCGTAGGGACTAGCCACCAAGAGACCCAGTTCTTC. This sequence encodes CASSQEVVGTSHQETQFF.

This clonotype was counted many times. The chain links TRBV5-1 to TRBJ2-7; 11 bases line up with TRBD2. Germline V gives CDR1 SGHRS, CDR2 YFSETQ. The junction had 0 bases not matched to a gene; V was cut back by 4 bases and J by 0 bases. CDR3 size: 14 residues. CDR3 nucleotides: TGCGCCAGCAGCGGGACTAGCGGCTCCTACGAGCAGTACTTC. Its translation: CASSGTSGSYEQYF.

The rearrangement uses TRBV7-9 and TRBJ2-1; a weak D match, TRBD1 (6 bases). Germline V CDR1 and CDR2: SEHNR, FQNEAQ (reference sequence). The CDR3 has 15 residues. With 1 base removed from V and 6 bases from J, the gap between germline ends came to 13 bases. CDR3 bases: TGTGCCAGCAGCTTAGTCCTAGCAGGGGCCAATGAGCAGTTCTTC. Protein sequence: CASSLVLAGANEQFF.

The chain employs TRBV30 and TRBJ2-7; tentatively, D is TRBD1 (7 bases). V was trimmed by 4 bases and J by 3 bases, leaving 19 bases between them. There are 15 residues in the CDR3. The V gene's germline CDR1 is GTSNPN and CDR2 SVGIG (reference sequence). CDR3 sequence: CAWNHGGQGGYEQYF. CDR3 sequence (DNA): TGTGCCTGGAATCACGGAGGGCAGGGGGGCTACGAGCAGTACTTC.

The chain couples TRBV20-1 to TRBJ2-6; D unresolved. This CDR3 spans 14 amino acids. Trimming removed 6 bases at V and 0 bases at J, with 9 bases between. From germline, CDR1 is DFQATT and CDR2 SNEGSKA (reference sequence). CDR3: CSARSTSGANVLTF. CDR3 sequence (DNA): TGCAGTGCAAGATCTACCTCTGGGGCCAACGTCCTGACTTTC.

This clonotype has more than one count but fewer than ten. The V call is TRBV7-6, the J call TRBJ2-1, with 11 bases lining up with TRBD2. This CDR3 contains 13 residues. In germline, CDR1 is SGHVS, CDR2 FNYEAQ. V lost 3 bases to trimming and J lost 8 bases; unmatched junction nucleotides: 0. CDR3 region: CASSLGLADEQFF. CDR3 in DNA: TGTGCCAGCAGCTTGGGACTAGCGGATGAGCAGTTCTTC.

This clonotype was detected only a few times. V and J are TRBV5-1 and TRBJ1-5, with D unresolved. V lost 0 bases, J lost 4 bases, and 8 bases lay in between. This CDR3 is built from 14 residues. The germline V gene has CDR1 SGHRS and CDR2 YFSETQ. Here the CDR3 reads CASSLGGENQPQHF. DNA for the CDR3: TGCGCCAGCAGCTTGGGGGGAGAGAATCAGCCCCAGCATTTT. Filled out from reference TRBV5-1 and TRBJ1-5, the complete variable domain reads KAGVTQTPRYLIKTRGQQVTLSCSPISGHRSVSWYQQTPGQGLQFLFEYFSETQRNKGNFPGRFSGRQFSNSRSEMNVSTLELGDSALYLCASSLGGENQPQHFGDGTRLSIL.

Notes on this clonotype: A single base separates this from a much larger clone, so it may be a read error. The rearrangement uses TRBV20-1 and TRBJ2-7; 15 bases match TRBD2. The V and J ends lost 6 bases and 2 bases, in that order; junction bases with no gene match: 14. This CDR3 comprises 18 residues. The germline gives CDR1 DFQATT, CDR2 SNEGSKA (reference sequence). The CDR3 is CSADSLPGLAGGTYEQYF. In DNA form, the CDR3 reads TGCAGTGCGGATTCATTGCCGGGACTAGCGGGAGGTACCTACGAGCAGTACTTC.

This clonotype was detected many times. V is TRBV12-3 or TRBV12-4 and J is TRBJ2-3; TRBD2 matches at 10 bases. The junction had 6 bases not matched to a gene; V was cut back by 6 bases and J by 6 bases. The CDR3 has 14 residues. This CDR3 is CASRPSGGGDTQYF. Here the CDR3 DNA reads TGTGCCAGCAGGCCTAGCGGGGGAGGGGATACGCAGTATTTT.

CDR3: CASSSHSGQGTDTQYF. CDR3 DNA sequence: TGCGCCAGCAGCTCCCATAGCGGGCAGGGGACAGATACGCAGTATTTT. The chain carries TRBV5-1 and TRBJ2-3; D possibly corresponds to TRBD2 (7 bases). CDR3 length: 16 residues. Germline V lookup: CDR1 SGHRS, CDR2 YFSETQ. Between the trimmed V and J ends, which lost 3 bases and 3 bases, there was a span of 17 bases.

CDR3: CASSFTSGRTDTQYF. Here the CDR3 DNA reads TGCGCCAGCAGCTTTACTAGCGGGAGGACAGATACGCAGTATTTT. This rearrangement joins TRBV5-1 to TRBJ2-3; 12 bases line up with TRBD2. CDR3 length equals 15 residues. Trimming removed 2 bases from V and 3 bases from J; junction bases left unmatched: 1. Germline CDR1 SGHRS, CDR2 YFSETQ.

This clonotype has only a few counts. The genes are TRBV6-6 and TRBJ1-4; D is unclear. Germline CDR1 and CDR2: MNHNY and SVGAGI (reference sequence). V was clipped by 6 bases and J by 7 bases, with 15 bases between them. The CDR3 totals 14 residues. CDR3 residues: CASSPSLLGEKLFF. CDR3 nucleotide sequence: TGTGCCAGCAGCCCTAGTTTACTTGGTGAAAAACTGTTTTTT.

The table lists this clonotype with a few counts. This chain links TRBV7-8 with TRBJ1-1; D not certain. Germline V gene data show CDR1 as SGHVS and CDR2 as FQNEAQ. V shed 2 bases and J shed 4 bases, with 2 bases lying between them. The CDR3 loop spans 11 amino acids. CDR3 sequence: CASSLFTEAFF. The CDR3 DNA sequence: TGTGCCAGCAGCTTATTCACTGAAGCTTTCTTT.

Many counts were recorded for this clonotype. CDR3: CASGLEVYQETQYF. The DNA for the CDR3 is TGCGCCAGCGGGCTTGAGGTGTACCAAGAGACCCAGTACTTC. The V call is TRBV5-1, the J call TRBJ2-5; D gene unclear. Trimming shortened V by 7 bases and J by 0 bases, and 13 bases separated the two germline ends. Germline lookup yields CDR1 SGHRS and CDR2 YFSETQ. The CDR3 contains 14 residues.

As for this clonotype: A much more abundant neighbour one base away suggests this may be a read error. The rearrangement uses TRBV5-1 and TRBJ1-2; TRBD1 matches at 8 bases. There are 16 residues in the CDR3. Germline CDR1 is SGHRS and CDR2 is YFSETQ. The CDR3 protein is CASGLARGTGQYGYTF. CDR3 nucleotide sequence: TGCGCCAGCGGCTTGGCGCGTGGGACAGGACAGTATGGCTACACCTTC. The entire variable domain, with the rest obtained from reference TRBV5-1 and TRBJ1-2, is as follows: KAGVTQTPRYLIKTRGQQVTLSCSPISGHRSVSWYQQTPGQGLQFLFEYFSETQRNKGNFPGRFSGRQFSNSRSEMNVSTLELGDSALYLCASGLARGTGQYGYTFGSGTRLTVV.

The chain recombines TRBV20-1 with TRBJ2-2; TRBD2 agrees at 7 bases. Germline lookup yields CDR1 DFQATT and CDR2 SNEGSKA (reference sequence). V shed 5 bases, J shed 5 bases, and the junction held 8 bases outside the gene matches. There are 14 residues in the CDR3. The CDR3 loop reads CSAGSSGGTGELFF. The CDR3 DNA sequence: TGCAGTGCTGGCTCTAGCGGAGGTACCGGGGAGCTGTTTTTT.

This clonotype was seen many times. This rearrangement joins TRBV12-3 or TRBV12-4 to TRBJ2-1; 12 bases line up with TRBD2. Trimming took 4 bases from V and 3 from J; bases not matched to a gene: 4. The CDR3 loop spans 16 amino acids. The CDR3 sequence is CASSSLLAGGYNEQFF. CDR3 nucleotides: TGTGCCAGCAGTTCTTTACTAGCGGGAGGCTACAATGAGCAGTTCTTC.

The table lists this clonotype with many counts. The chain recombines TRBV15 with TRBJ2-4, with D perhaps given as TRBD1 or TRBD2 (5 bases each). The CDR3 is made up of 15 amino acids. Germline V gene lookup returns CDR1 LNHNV and CDR2 YYDKDF (reference sequence). Trimming pared 3 bases from V and 1 base from J, leaving 10 bases between. CDR3 DNA: TGTGCCACCAGCAGCTACGGGACGGCCAAAAACATTCAGTACTTC. Its translation: CATSSYGTAKNIQYF.

This chain connects TRBV6-6 to TRBJ1-2; 7 positions agree with TRBD1. This CDR3 has 16 amino acids. CDR1 and CDR2 (germline): MNHNY, SVGAGI (reference sequence). Germline trimming cut 1 base from V and 4 bases from J; bases unmatched to any gene: 9. CDR3 residues: CASSYLDAGGGYGYTF. DNA for the CDR3: TGTGCCAGCAGTTACTTAGATGCAGGGGGGGGCTATGGCTACACCTTC.